Listed below are T cell receptor beta chains from one sample, sequenced in a study of blood T cell repertoires in COVID-19. The protocol was immunoSEQ multiplex PCR, while the TCRdb copy is restricted to in-frame clones and leaves out a portion. The profile shows about 200,000 clones, 89% of them singletons. The specimen was PBMCs or T cells enriched from blood (not recorded which). These receptors were obtained from a woman under 30 who had recovered from COVID-19. Both conserved end residues are part of each CDR3. Fields, in order: V gene, J gene, D gene, clone size, CDR3 DNA, CDR3 protein. The D gene is left open where the match is weak. Some rows mark clone size as missing; the rest say once, few, many or name a class of expanded clone.

TRBV4-1,TRBJ2-7,.,.,TGCGCCAGCAGCCTAGCGGCAGGGGGAAAATACGAGCAGTACTTC,CASSLAAGGKYEQYF
TRBV9,TRBJ2-7,TRBD1,.,TGTGCCAGCAGCGCCGGGACAGGGCCCGCCTACGAGCAGTACTTC,CASSAGTGPAYEQYF
TRBV9,TRBJ1-5,.,.,TGTGCCAGCAGCCTGGACAGCGGCAATCAGCCCCAGCATTTT,CASSLDSGNQPQHF
TRBV7-2,TRBJ1-6,.,.,TGTGCCAGCAGCCAATTCGAAATCGGTTCACCCCTCCACTTT,CASSQFEIGSPLHF
TRBV28,TRBJ2-3,TRBD2,.,TGTGCCAGCAGTTTGCCTAGCGGGGGGTGGGATTTT,CASSLPSGGWDF
TRBV29-1,TRBJ2-7,TRBD2,.,TGCAGCGCAACAGCGGGACTAGCCTCCTACGAGCAGTACTTC,CSATAGLASYEQYF
TRBV24-1,TRBJ1-2,.,.,TGTGCCACCAGTGATTCACAGGAAAACTATGGCTACACCTTC,CATSDSQENYGYTF
TRBV28,TRBJ2-5,TRBD1,once,TGTGCCAGCAGTGACATCGGGACAGCGCAAGAGACCCAGTACTTC,CASSDIGTAQETQYF
TRBV4-1,TRBJ2-7,TRBD2,.,TGCGCCAGCAGCCAAGAAACACTAGCGGGGGGAAAAGGGCAGTACTTC,CASSQETLAGGKGQYF
TRBV2,TRBJ1-5,.,.,TGTGCCAGCAGGGGGGGTCTAAATCAGCCCCAGCATTTT,CASRGGLNQPQHF
TRBV28,TRBJ1-2,TRBD1,.,TGTGCCAGCAGTCCCCTGGGACAGGGATACTATGGCTACACCTTC,CASSPLGQGYYGYTF
TRBV29-1,TRBJ1-1,.,.,TGCAGCGTGGCGGGATTCAACACTGAAGCTTTCTTT,CSVAGFNTEAFF
TRBV5-6,TRBJ1-5,TRBD1,.,TGTGCCAGCAGCCTGTCAGGGGGGCGAGGAAATCAGCCCCAGCATTTT,CASSLSGGRGNQPQHF